This is a list of T cell receptor beta chains from one sample in a study of control samples from healthy donors and cancer patients. Sequencing used immunoSEQ multiplex PCR; TCRdb keeps in-frame clones, though not all of them. The repertoire includes roughly 86,000 clones, 85% to 95% of them detected once, and about 1.5% sits in the top ten. Source material: blood. The receptors were sampled from a woman in her 30s in good health. Both conserved end residues are part of each CDR3. A D gene is named only where the DNA matches it firmly. Size is stated for part of the rows, as once, few or many counts, or as a class when the clone is expanded.

V	J	size	D	DNA	CDR3
TRBV5-1	TRBJ2-2	.	TRBD2	TGCGCCAGCAGCTTGGCCGATCTAGCGGGGTTGGCCGGGGAGCTGTTTTTT	CASSLADLAGLAGELFF
TRBV3-1/TRBV3-2	TRBJ2-1	few	.	TGTGCCAGCAGCCAAGAGGAGGGGGCGGTTGAGCAGTTCTTC	CASSQEEGAVEQFF
TRBV24-1	TRBJ2-3	.	.	TGTGCCACCAGTGGTGACAACCCGGGAGATACGCAGTATTTT	CATSGDNPGDTQYF
TRBV28	TRBJ1-6	.	.	TGTGCCAGCAGTTCCACCACCCTGCTGCAGGGAAGGAATTCACCCCTCCACTTT	CASSSTTLLQGRNSPLHF
TRBV3-1/TRBV3-2	TRBJ2-1	.	.	TGTGCCAGCAGCCAAGGTCTAGCGAACAATGAGCAGTTCTTC	CASSQGLANNEQFF
TRBV29-1	TRBJ2-2	.	TRBD2	TGCAGCGTTGAAGCTTCGAGGGAGGGGTACACCGGGGAGCTGTTTTTT	CSVEASREGYTGELFF
TRBV5-6	TRBJ2-7	.	.	TGTGCCAGCAGCCGTTGGGATGGATCCTACGAGCAGTACTTC	CASSRWDGSYEQYF
TRBV9	TRBJ2-3	.	TRBD2	TGTGCCAGCAGCGTAGACCTCGGACTAGCGGGATATGGTACGCAGTATTTT	CASSVDLGLAGYGTQYF
TRBV4-1	TRBJ1-2	.	.	TGCGCCAGCAGCCCCCCGGGACAACCCTCGCGGAGGACCTTC	CASSPPGQPSRRTF
TRBV11-2	TRBJ2-1	.	.	TGTGCCAGCAGCTTAGGGCAGGGGCCCTACAATGAGCAGTTCTTC	CASSLGQGPYNEQFF
TRBV4-1	TRBJ1-2	.	.	TGCGCCAGCAGCCAAGAATGGGGGAGCTACACCTTC	CASSQEWGSYTF
TRBV6-1	TRBJ1-5	many	TRBD1	TGTGCCAGCAGTGAAGAGGGACAGGGTGGAAAGCCCCAGCATTTT	CASSEEGQGGKPQHF
TRBV3-1/TRBV3-2	TRBJ1-2	.	.	TGTGCCAGCAGCCAAGGGAGGGGGGGCTATGGCTACACCTTC	CASSQGRGGYGYTF
TRBV19	TRBJ2-2	.	.	TGTGCCAGTAGTATCATTGGAGCTGGGACCGGGGAGCTGTTTTTT	CASSIIGAGTGELFF
TRBV7-6	TRBJ2-4	.	.	TGTGCCAGCAGCTTAGGGTGGGCGAGACAGGAAGCCAAAAACATTCAGTACTTC	CASSLGWARQEAKNIQYF
TRBV9	TRBJ2-6	.	TRBD2	TGTGCCAGCAGCGTCTCCCGGATAGCGGGGAAGAGCTCTGGGGCCAACGTCCTGACTTTC	CASSVSRIAGKSSGANVLTF
TRBV3-1/TRBV3-2	TRBJ2-7	.	.	TGTGCCAGCAGCCAAGAGGGGGGCCTCGGAGAGCAGTACTTC	CASSQEGGLGEQYF
TRBV19	TRBJ1-1	.	.	TGTGCCAGTAGTACTCAGGGGTTGGGGACTGAAGCTTTCTTT	CASSTQGLGTEAFF
TRBV27	TRBJ2-7	.	.	TGTGCCAGCAGAACCGGGACTCGCTCAGAGCAGTACTTC	CASRTGTRSEQYF
TRBV5-1	TRBJ2-3	.	TRBD2	TGCGCCAGCAGCTTGGCCACTAGCGGGGCAGATACGCAGTATTTT	CASSLATSGADTQYF
TRBV4-2	TRBJ2-3	.	.	TGTGCCAGCAGCCAAGATTTGGGGGGACCGCCGGCTACGCAGTATTTT	CASSQDLGGPPATQYF
TRBV6-1	TRBJ1-6	.	TRBD1	TGTGCCAGCAGTGAGACATCTGGGACAGTCAATTCACCCCTCCACTTT	CASSETSGTVNSPLHF
TRBV4-1	TRBJ1-2	.	.	TGCGCCAGCAGCCAAGTCCAGGATCCTAACTATGGCTACACCTTC	CASSQVQDPNYGYTF
TRBV16	TRBJ2-1	.	TRBD2	TGTGCCAGCGGGACTAGCACCGTGTCCTACAATGAGCAGTTCTTC	CASGTSTVSYNEQFF
TRBV3-1/TRBV3-2	TRBJ1-2	.	.	TGTGCCAGCAGCCACCCGACAGGAAACTATGGCTACACCTTC	CASSHPTGNYGYTF
TRBV7-9	TRBJ1-2	once	TRBD1	TGTGCCAGCAGCCCGAGACAGGGAACGCTGGACTACACCTTC	CASSPRQGTLDYTF
TRBV29-1	TRBJ2-7	.	TRBD1	TGCAGCGTCGACTCAGCCGGGACAGGCGGCTACGAGCAGTACTTC	CSVDSAGTGGYEQYF
TRBV18	TRBJ2-3	.	.	TGTGCCAGCTCACCCCCGGCACTGACCACAGATACGCAGTATTTT	CASSPPALTTDTQYF
TRBV3-1/TRBV3-2	TRBJ2-7	.	.	TGTGCCAGCAGCCCTCTCGAACGTATGTACGAGCAGTACTTC	CASSPLERMYEQYF
TRBV28	TRBJ1-6	.	.	TGTGCCAGCGAGGACGGAAATAATTCACCCCTCCACTTT	CASEDGNNSPLHF
TRBV7-8	TRBJ1-4	.	TRBD1	TGTGCCAGCAGCTTCGCGGCAGGGGGCCCTAAGGATGAAAAACTGTTTTTT	CASSFAAGGPKDEKLFF
TRBV2	TRBJ1-1	.	.	TGTGCCAGCAGCGGGGGGCCCCTCTTGAACACTGAAGCTTTCTTT	CASSGGPLLNTEAFF
TRBV9	TRBJ2-5	.	.	TGTGCCAGCAGCGTTAGCCAGGTACAAGAGACCCAGTACTTC	CASSVSQVQETQYF
TRBV5-1	TRBJ1-2	.	TRBD1	TGCGCCAGCAGCTTGGGGCAGGGGGCGCGAAACTATGGCTACACCTTC	CASSLGQGARNYGYTF
TRBV7-9	TRBJ2-5	.	.	TGTGCCAGCAGCGCGACTAGTAGAGGAGAGACCCAGTACTTC	CASSATSRGETQYF
TRBV27	TRBJ2-3	.	.	TGTGCCAGCAGGGGACTCTTGTACACAGATACGCAGTATTTT	CASRGLLYTDTQYF
TRBV5-6	TRBJ2-6	.	.	TGTGCCAGCAGCTTGGGGCCAGCCAGCTCTGGGGCCAACGTCCTGACTTTC	CASSLGPASSGANVLTF
TRBV19	TRBJ2-5	.	TRBD2	TGTGCCAGTAGTATATCCCGACTAGCCTCCCAAGAGACCCAGTACTTC	CASSISRLASQETQYF
TRBV5-6	TRBJ2-7	.	TRBD1	TGTGCCAGCAGTGCGGGTTGGGACAGGGGAAAGTACTTC	CASSAGWDRGKYF
TRBV9	TRBJ1-5	once	.	TGTGCCAGCAGCGTAGATGGGAAGCGCAATCAGCCCCAGCATTTT	CASSVDGKRNQPQHF
TRBV5-6	TRBJ1-4	.	.	TGTGCCAGCAGCCGTGGGACTTGGCGTACGGAAAAACTGTTTTTT	CASSRGTWRTEKLFF
TRBV10-3	TRBJ1-5	.	.	TGTGCCACGCGACAAGCTAATCAGCCCCAGCATTTT	CATRQANQPQHF
TRBV3-1/TRBV3-2	TRBJ2-7	.	.	TGTGCCAGCAGCCAACAGGGTTTCGAGCAGTACTTC	CASSQQGFEQYF
TRBV2	TRBJ2-5	.	.	TGTGCCAGCAGTGAGGCGGAGACCCAGTACTTC	CASSEAETQYF
TRBV12-3/TRBV12-4	TRBJ2-7	.	.	TGTGCCAGCACCCTTACCTTGATGGGCGAGCAGTACTTC	CASTLTLMGEQYF
TRBV18	TRBJ2-1	.	.	TGTGCCAGCTCACCACCGAACTTCGACGGCCGCTCCTACAATGAGCAGTTCTTC	CASSPPNFDGRSYNEQFF